This entry lists 30 T cell receptor beta chains sequenced from one sample in a study of beta chain features in type 1 diabetes. All of the isolated RNA was reverse transcribed, so expressed TCRB transcripts were sequenced. Produced via immunoSEQ multiplex PCR; TCRdb's table is partial and in-frame only. The profile covers under 950,000 clones, with roughly a sixth appearing a single time and about 0.02% taken by the ten largest. Sequenced: naive CD4+ T cells from blood. These TCRs come from a woman younger than 35 in good health.

This clone has a handful of counts. The rearrangement links TRBV5-1 to TRBJ2-5; TRBD1 matches at 9 bases. Germline CDR1 is SGHRS and CDR2 is YFSETQ. V lost 4 bases to trimming and J lost 5 bases; unmatched junction nucleotides: 15. CDR3 length: 17 residues. CDR3 bases: TGCGCCAGCAGCCCCAAACCCGACAGGGGGGCGTGGGAGACCCAGTACTTC. This encodes CASSPKPDRGAWETQYF.

This clone was seen a handful of times. The CDR3 DNA is TGTGCCAGCAGCTTAAATAGCGGGAGGGCAGATACGCAGTATTTT. It yields the protein CASSLNSGRADTQYF. The J gene is TRBJ2-3, the V gene TRBV7-2; the match to TRBD2 covers 11 bases. V lost 2 bases and J lost 4; bases outside the gene matches: 2. The V gene's germline CDR1 is SGHTA and CDR2 FQGNSA. There are 15 residues in the CDR3.

This clone occurred a few times. The chain carries TRBV10-3 and TRBJ2-2; maybe TRBD2 (6 bases). The ends were cut back, 4 bases at V and 1 base at J, with 13 bases in the middle. The CDR3 length is 16 residues. Germline V CDR1 and CDR2: ENHRY, SYGVKD. This CDR3 is CAISGTGGGNTGELFF. The CDR3 DNA follows: TGTGCCATCAGTGGGACCGGGGGAGGGAACACCGGGGAGCTGTTTTTT.

This clone was counted only a few times. The rearrangement joins TRBV19 to TRBJ2-5; TRBD1 matches at 7 bases. The J call may not be correct, given that the DNA end is closer to TRBJ2-7. The CDR3 covers 14 residues. Germline V CDR1 and CDR2: LNHDA, SQIVND (reference sequence). The CDR3 region has the DNA TGTGCCAGTAGTACCGGGACAGTTCCATACGAGCAGTACTTC. Translation: CASSTGTVPYEQYF.

This clone came up a few times. The gene calls are TRBV6-5 and TRBJ1-3, with D maybe TRBD1 (5 bases). V dropped 5 bases and J dropped 6 bases, with 17 bases sitting between them. The CDR3 runs to 15 residues. CDR1 and CDR2 from the germline V gene are MNHEY and SVGAGI. CDR3 region: CASSPYQSGENTIYF. CDR3 nucleotide sequence: TGTGCCAGCAGTCCCTATCAATCGGGGGAAAACACCATATATTTT.

Only a few counts were recorded for this clone. The genes are TRBV4-1 and TRBJ1-5; D gene uncertain. CDR1 and CDR2 (germline): MGHRA, YSYEKL. V lost 1 base and J 5 bases, leaving 6 bases between the germline ends. The CDR3 totals 13 residues. CDR3 coding DNA: TGCGCCAGCAGCCAAGTCATTGATCAGCCCCAGCATTTT. This encodes CASSQVIDQPQHF.

This clone has only a few counts. The chain employs TRBV11-2 and TRBJ2-3; D remains unclear. The ends were cut back, 5 bases at V and 2 bases at J, with 11 bases in the middle. The CDR3 runs 14 residues. Germline CDR1 and CDR2: SGHAT and FQNNGV. In DNA form, the CDR3 reads TGTGCCAGCAGCGGGCTGGGGTACACAGATACGCAGTATTTT. It yields the protein CASSGLGYTDTQYF.

The chain has TRBV7-2 and TRBJ1-4; D not resolved. This CDR3 comprises 15 residues. The germline V gene has CDR1 SGHTA and CDR2 FQGNSA. Trimming pared 4 bases from V and 4 bases from J, leaving 13 bases between. In DNA, the CDR3 is TGTGCCAGCAGCTCCCCGGCAGACCTTAATGAAAAACTGTTTTTT. Its translation: CASSSPADLNEKLFF.

The V call is TRBV7-2, the J call TRBJ2-7; 7 nucleotides align to TRBD2. Germline V gene data show CDR1 as SGHTA and CDR2 as FQGNSA. The CDR3 runs 15 residues. V shed 6 bases and J 1 base; nucleotides not matched to a gene: 9. The CDR3 is CASSPSGSLSYEQYF. CDR3 DNA: TGTGCCAGCAGTCCTAGCGGCAGCCTTTCCTACGAGCAGTACTTC.

This clone turned up a few times. The V gene is TRBV9, the J gene TRBJ2-1; the match to TRBD2 covers 7 bases. V lost 0 bases and J lost 10; bases outside the gene matches: 13. Per the germline V gene, CDR1 is SGDLS and CDR2 is YYNGEE. CDR3 length: 16 amino acids. Here the CDR3 reads CASSVVIGGRPGEQFF. CDR3 DNA: TGTGCCAGCAGCGTAGTAATTGGCGGGAGACCCGGGGAGCAGTTCTTC.

This clone was seen a few times. J is TRBJ2-7 and V is TRBV7-2, with 7 nucleotides matching TRBD2. The CDR3 spans 16 residues. Per germline, CDR1 SGHTA and CDR2 FQGNSA. V was pared by 3 bases and J by 4 bases, with 12 bases of the junction left unmatched. CDR3 amino acids: CASSFTSTGGGYEQYF. The CDR3 nucleotides read TGTGCCAGCAGCTTCACGTCAACGGGAGGCGGATACGAGCAGTACTTC.

In this sample, this clone turned up a few times. This chain joins TRBV11-1 and TRBJ2-7; D may be TRBD2 (6 bases). CDR1 SGHAT and CDR2 FQDESV come from the germline V gene (reference sequence). Trimming pared 0 bases from V and 3 bases from J, leaving 12 bases between. The CDR3 sequence is 15 residues long. CDR3 bases: TGTGCCAGCAGCTTAGCAACCGGGACTCACTACGAGCAGTACTTC. Translated: CASSLATGTHYEQYF. Full variable domain (rest looked up from reference TRBV11-1 and TRBJ2-7): EAEVAQSPRYKITEKSQAVAFWCDPISGHATLYWYRQILGQGPELLVQFQDESVVDDSQLPKDRFSAERLKGVDSTLKIQPAELGDSAMYLCASSLATGTHYEQYFGPGTRLTVT.

This clone was found a few times. V is TRBV9 and J is TRBJ1-1; D not resolved. The CDR3 totals 16 residues. Germline CDR1 is SGDLS and CDR2 is YYNGEE. The V end lost 0 bases, the J end lost 1 base, and 13 bases lay between the germline ends. The CDR3, as DNA: TGTGCCAGCAGCGTAGCGGCAGGATATAAGAACACTGAAGCTTTCTTT. This sequence encodes CASSVAAGYKNTEAFF.

The chain combines TRBV7-8 with TRBJ2-7; D may be TRBD1 (5 bases). The V and J ends lost 2 bases and 4 bases respectively, with 9 bases between them. CDR1 and CDR2 (germline): SGHVS, FQNEAQ. The length of the CDR3 is 13 residues. The DNA of the CDR3 is TGTGCCAGCAGCTTACAGGGTGATTACGAGCAGTACTTC. This encodes CASSLQGDYEQYF.

This sequence joins TRBV15 and TRBJ2-7, with TRBD2 matching over 9 bases. In germline, CDR1 is LNHNV, CDR2 YYDKDF (reference sequence). V lost 3 bases and J lost 0; bases outside the gene matches: 6. The CDR3 runs to 16 residues. The CDR3 DNA reads TGTGCCACCAGCAGCGGACTAGCGCACTTCTCCTACGAGCAGTACTTC. This translates into CATSSGLAHFSYEQYF.

The chain has TRBV28 and TRBJ1-4; tentatively, D is TRBD1 (5 bases). This CDR3 contains 14 residues. The V gene lost 3 bases and the J gene lost 3 bases, with 8 bases spanning the gap. Germline CDR1 MDHEN, CDR2 SYDVKM. The CDR3 protein is CASSLQGSNEKLFF. In nucleotides, the CDR3 is TGTGCCAGCAGTTTGCAGGGATCTAATGAAAAACTGTTTTTT.

V is TRBV13 and J is TRBJ2-7; 7 nucleotides agree with TRBD1. CDR1 is PRHDT, CDR2 FYEKMQ, per germline (reference sequence). V lost 1 base to trimming and J lost 4 bases; unmatched junction nucleotides: 7. The CDR3 covers 15 residues. The CDR3: CASSLESRGQYEQYF. In nucleotides, the CDR3 is TGTGCCAGCAGCTTAGAATCTAGGGGGCAATACGAGCAGTACTTC.

This clone was observed a few times. The chain links TRBV28 to TRBJ1-2; no reliable D call. V was pared by 6 bases and J by 4 bases, with 12 bases between. CDR3 length equals 13 residues. Germline V gives CDR1 MDHEN, CDR2 SYDVKM. In DNA form, the CDR3 reads TGTGCCAGCAGCACAGATTGGCGCTATGGCTACACCTTC. Amino acids: CASSTDWRYGYTF.

V and J are TRBV7-9 and TRBJ2-3, with 8 bases identical to TRBD2. V was clipped by 4 bases and J by 3 bases; unmatched bases: 3. The CDR3 covers 14 residues. Germline CDR1 SEHNR, CDR2 FQNEAQ (reference sequence). CDR3 residues: CASSWSGSTDTQYF. CDR3 DNA: TGTGCCAGCAGCTGGAGCGGGAGTACAGATACGCAGTATTTT.

The chain recombines TRBV27 with TRBJ2-7, with a weak D call TRBD2 (5 bases). Germline assignment: CDR1 MNHEY and CDR2 SMNVEV (reference sequence). Trimming removed 3 bases from V and 3 bases from J, with 12 bases in between. This CDR3 has 14 residues. The DNA of the CDR3 is TGTGCCAGCAGTTTTTGGTCGGGGAACTACGAGCAGTACTTC. It codes for CASSFWSGNYEQYF.

This chain links TRBV7-9 with TRBJ1-5; D possibly corresponds to TRBD1 (5 bases). The ends were cut back, 5 bases at V and 8 bases at J, with 13 bases in the middle. CDR3 size: 13 residues. Germline V gene sequence: CDR1 SEHNR, CDR2 FQNEAQ (reference sequence). The CDR3 DNA sequence: TGTGCCAGCAGCCACGGGGGTTCAGAGCCCCAGCATTTT. Its protein product is CASSHGGSEPQHF.

This clone turned up a few times. Other nucleotide sequences from this sample produce the same CDR3. The chain recombines TRBV28 with TRBJ1-5; D perhaps matches TRBD1 (6 bases). Deletions cut 2 bases from V and 6 bases from J, with 11 bases between. Germline CDR1 is MDHEN and CDR2 is SYDVKM. The CDR3 loop spans 14 amino acids. CDR3 residues: CASSLGGLGQPQHF. The CDR3 bases are TGTGCCAGCAGTTTAGGGGGCTTGGGTCAGCCCCAGCATTTT.

The V and J genes are TRBV7-8 and TRBJ2-2; 7 nucleotides align to TRBD1. The V segment lost 0 bases and the J segment 1 base; nucleotides outside the gene matches: 8. Germline V lookup: CDR1 SGHVS, CDR2 FQNEAQ. CDR3 size: 18 residues. The CDR3 DNA reads as TGTGCCAGCAGCTTAGCGCGGTTGGGACAGAGGAACACCGGGGAGCTGTTTTTT. Translating gives CASSLARLGQRNTGELFF.

A few counts support this clone. The V gene is TRBV5-6, the J gene TRBJ1-2, with D hard to call. This CDR3 contains 12 residues. Germline CDR1 reads SGHDT; CDR2 reads YYEEEE. V lost 4 bases and J lost 2, with 6 bases in between. The CDR3 here is CASSAGNYGYTF. The CDR3, as DNA: TGTGCCAGCAGCGCAGGAAACTATGGCTACACCTTC.

CDR3 DNA: TGTGCCACCAGCAGATTATTCAGGGGCTCTGGAAACACCATATATTTT. Amino acid sequence: CATSRLFRGSGNTIYF. The V gene is TRBV15, the J gene TRBJ1-3, with a tentative D call TRBD1 (6 bases). Germline V gene lookup returns CDR1 LNHNV and CDR2 YYDKDF (reference sequence). Trimming removed 2 bases at V and 0 bases at J, with 11 bases between. The CDR3 is made up of 16 amino acids.

This chain uses TRBV7-2 with TRBJ1-2, with D possibly being TRBD1 (5 bases). This CDR3 contains 15 residues. Germline CDR1 and CDR2: SGHTA and FQGNSA. Trimming shortened V by 3 bases and J by 6 bases, and 17 bases separated the two germline ends. CDR3 sequence: CASSFSWTIEDGYTF. CDR3 nucleotide sequence: TGTGCCAGCAGCTTTTCCTGGACAATAGAGGATGGCTACACCTTC.

This clone was detected only a few times. This sequence joins TRBV25-1 and TRBJ1-3; weak D call: TRBD1 (5 bases). The V and J ends lost 6 bases and 0 bases respectively, with 12 bases between them. CDR3 length equals 15 residues. Germline values: CDR1 MGHDK, CDR2 SYGVNS. CDR3 DNA: TGTGCCAGCAGAGAGACAGACAGCTCTGGAAACACCATATATTTT. Amino acid sequence: CASRETDSSGNTIYF.

The J gene is TRBJ1-2, the V gene TRBV6-1, with 9 bases identical to TRBD1. CDR3 size: 14 residues. Germline-derived CDR1 and CDR2 are MNHNS and SASEGT. Losses at the gene ends were 6 bases for V and 3 bases for J; bases not matched to a gene: 5. CDR3 nucleotides: TGTGCCAGCAGAAAACAGGGGGCTGACTATGGCTACACCTTC. This encodes CASRKQGADYGYTF.

This chain uses TRBV27 with TRBJ2-3; the D gene is possibly TRBD2 (5 bases). This CDR3 has 17 residues. Trimming removed 5 bases from V and 2 bases from J, with 20 bases in between. In germline, CDR1 is MNHEY, CDR2 SMNVEV (reference sequence). CDR3 sequence reads: CASSAGRGNGPTDTQYF. In nucleotides, the CDR3 is TGTGCCAGCAGTGCTGGTCGGGGAAACGGGCCCACAGATACGCAGTATTTT.

In this sample, this clone turned up a few times. V is TRBV7-8 and J is TRBJ2-7, with a possible D match to TRBD2 (5 bases). CDR1 is SGHVS and CDR2 is FQNEAQ in the germline V gene. V was trimmed by 1 base and J by 4 bases, leaving 8 bases between them. The CDR3 consists of 13 residues. The CDR3 protein is CASSLVGRYEQYF. As DNA, the CDR3 is TGTGCCAGCAGCTTAGTGGGGAGATACGAGCAGTACTTC.